Below, one T cell receptor beta chain is given with its context. This sample stems from a study of blood T cell repertoires in COVID-19. Per the study methods: Estimation of nucleated cell counts was performed using reference gene primer amplification. The method was immunoSEQ multiplex PCR; TCRdb's version includes in-frame clones alone and lacks a portion of them. The V and J calls and clone size were taken over from that table, and D and trimming were inferred from the DNA. The table lists 200,000 to 250,000 clones, roughly 87% of them singletons. CDR1 LGHNA and CDR2 YSLEER come from the germline V gene. The V end was cut by 1 base, the J end by 5 bases, with 8 bases between. The CDR3 length is 13 residues.

The receptor was isolated from a woman aged 25-40 years with acute COVID-19. This chain joins TRBV4-3 and TRBJ1-1; D call uncertain. Sequenced material: PBMCs or T cells enriched from blood (not recorded which). This chain's CDR3 is CASSQGRGTEAFF. In DNA form, the CDR3 reads TGCGCCAGCAGCCAAGGCCGAGGGACTGAAGCTTTCTTT.